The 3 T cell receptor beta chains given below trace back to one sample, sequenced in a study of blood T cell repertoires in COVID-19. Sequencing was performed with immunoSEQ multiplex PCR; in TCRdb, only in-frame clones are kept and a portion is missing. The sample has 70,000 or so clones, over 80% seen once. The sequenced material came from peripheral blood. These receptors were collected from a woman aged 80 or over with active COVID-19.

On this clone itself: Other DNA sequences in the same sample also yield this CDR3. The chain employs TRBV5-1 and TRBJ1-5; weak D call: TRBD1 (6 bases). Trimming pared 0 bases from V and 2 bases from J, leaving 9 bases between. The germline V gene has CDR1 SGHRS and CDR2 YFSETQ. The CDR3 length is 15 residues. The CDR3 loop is CASSLGAGGNQPQHF. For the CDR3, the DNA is TGCGCCAGCAGCTTGGGGGCAGGGGGCAATCAGCCCCAGCATTTT.

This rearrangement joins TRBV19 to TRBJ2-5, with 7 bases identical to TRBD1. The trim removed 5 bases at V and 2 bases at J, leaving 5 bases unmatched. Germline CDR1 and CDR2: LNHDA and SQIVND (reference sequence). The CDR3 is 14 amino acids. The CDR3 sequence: CASSPWTGQETQYF. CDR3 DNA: TGTGCCAGTAGTCCGTGGACAGGTCAAGAGACCCAGTACTTC.

The CDR3 sequence is CASSAGAGVSYGYTF. CDR3 DNA sequence: TGTGCCAGCAGCGCGGGAGCGGGCGTTAGCTATGGCTACACCTTC. The gene calls are TRBV9 and TRBJ1-2; D unclear. The CDR3 runs to 15 residues. CDR1 and CDR2 from the germline V gene are SGDLS and YYNGEE. Trimming removed 3 bases at V and 4 bases at J, with 16 bases between. The complete variable domain, with remaining parts taken from reference TRBV9 and TRBJ1-2, reads DSGVTQTPKHLITATGQRVTLRCSPRSGDLSVYWYQQSLDQGLQFLIQYYNGEERAKGNILERFSAQQFPDLHSELNLSSLELGDSALYFCASSAGAGVSYGYTFGSGTRLTVV.